This entry concerns a single TCR beta chain. What it recognizes is unknown. The record originates from a study of regulatory T cells in long-lasting Graves disease. As to time point: newly diagnosed GD, antithyroid drugs for less than 3 months. Researchers made the TCR library from RNA that was extracted from PBMCs. The V end lost 0 bases, the J end lost 2 bases, and 11 bases lay between the germline ends. This CDR3 has 15 residues. CDR1 and CDR2 from the germline V gene are SGDLS and YYNGEE. Building of the TCR beta libraries involved iRepertoire HTBI primers and Arm-PCR of CDR3 regions. Using its own MiXCR run on the multiplex PCR reads, TCRdb lists one record per CDR3 protein. The profile shows 450,000 to 650,000 distinct CDR3 sequences, 15% to 20% of them singletons. Whole-study results and caveats: TRBV28, TRBJ1-2 and TRBJ2-5 were segments that persistent disease favored. Whereas about a thousand public clonotypes were shared by new patients, persistent patients shared more, at under 3,000.

Separately, the same data were catalogued under a study of T cells in Graves' hyperthyroidism and ophthalmopathy.

The receptor was derived from a woman between 40 and 65 years old with Graves disease. V is TRBV9 and J is TRBJ1-1; a weak D match, TRBD1 (6 bases). Sequenced material: peripheral blood mononuclear cells (PBMCs), taken at new diagnosis, from a patient treated with antithyroid drugs. DNA for the CDR3: TGTGCCAGCAGCGTAGGTTCGGGACACAACACTGAAGCTTTCTTT. As protein: CASSVGSGHNTEAFF.